This TCR beta chain came from a study of post-analysis software for immune sequencing data. Study as a whole: The courses of disease that were included comprised relapsing-remitting, secondary progressive and progressive-relapsing multiple sclerosis. General study points: The study found TRBV5-6, TRBV5-1 and TRBV20-1 among five TRBV segments more frequent in patients than controls.

Germline V gene lookup returns CDR1 MNHEY and CDR2 SMNVEV (reference sequence). This CDR3 region has 13 residues. TCR beta libraries were prepared from cDNA with unique molecular identifiers. One entry per CDR3 protein, called by TCRdb with MiXCR from the PCR reads. The sample holds 150,000 to 200,000 distinct CDR3 sequences, approximately 30% seen once. This clonotype has more than one count but fewer than ten. Its specificity is not known. At one end, the junction sequence differs from germline, possibly due to a read error. This TCR came from a girl between 10 and 17 years old with multiple sclerosis. The chain employs TRBV27 and TRBJ1-2; TRBD1 agrees at 11 bases. Source material: blood. The CDR3 nucleotides are TGTGCCAGCACCGGACAGGGGGCCGGGGGCTGCACCTTC. This translates into CASTGQGAGGCTF.